This T cell receptor (beta chain) is from a study of shared clonotypes between healthy human individuals. Study-level points and caveats: Sequencing of the sorted subsets was shown by rarefaction to be incomplete despite large depth.

Sequencing used immunoSEQ multiplex PCR; TCRdb keeps in-frame clones, though not all of them. The data show about 2.3 million clones, 85% to 95% seen once. Concerning this clone: Its antigen is not known.

HIV-negative, healthy adults without recent acute infections or vaccinations were the donors. What was sequenced was naive CD4+ T cells from PBMCs. Noted subset: CD45RA+ positively selected. The TCR originated in a man aged 18-30 years in good health. Some clones in this sample may be carry-over from other donors' samples.

CDR3 in amino acids: CASSLARGLGTGELFF. The CDR3, as DNA: TGTGCCAGCAGCCTAGCCAGGGGGCTAGGGACCGGGGAGCTGTTTTTT. The chain is built from TRBV5-4 and TRBJ2-2; 8 nucleotides match TRBD1. The CDR3 is made up of 16 amino acids. The J segment lost 5 bases and the V segment lost 4 bases, leaving 10 bases of the junction unmatched. The germline CDR1 and CDR2 sequences are SGHNT and YYREEE (reference sequence).